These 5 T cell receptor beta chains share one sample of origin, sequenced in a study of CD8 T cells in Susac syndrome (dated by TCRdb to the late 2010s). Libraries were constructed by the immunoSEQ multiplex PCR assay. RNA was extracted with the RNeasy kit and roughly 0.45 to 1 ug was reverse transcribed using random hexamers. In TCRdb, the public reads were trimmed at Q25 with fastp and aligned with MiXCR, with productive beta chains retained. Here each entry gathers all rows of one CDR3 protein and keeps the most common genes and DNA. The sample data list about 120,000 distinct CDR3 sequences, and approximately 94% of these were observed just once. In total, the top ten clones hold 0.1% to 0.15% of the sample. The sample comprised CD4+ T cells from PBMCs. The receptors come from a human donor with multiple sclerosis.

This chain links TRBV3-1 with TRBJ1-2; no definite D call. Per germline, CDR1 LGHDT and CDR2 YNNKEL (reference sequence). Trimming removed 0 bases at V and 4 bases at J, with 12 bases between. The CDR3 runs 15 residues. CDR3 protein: CASSQEPHRGYGYTF. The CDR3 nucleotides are TGTGCCAGCAGCCAAGAACCCCACCGGGGCTATGGCTACACCTTC. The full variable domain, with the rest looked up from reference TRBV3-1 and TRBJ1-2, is DTAVSQTPKYLVTQMGNDKSIKCEQNLGHDTMYWYKQDSKKFLKIMFSYNNKELIINETVPNRFSPKSPDKAHLNLHINSLELGDSAVYFCASSQEPHRGYGYTFGSGTRLTVV.

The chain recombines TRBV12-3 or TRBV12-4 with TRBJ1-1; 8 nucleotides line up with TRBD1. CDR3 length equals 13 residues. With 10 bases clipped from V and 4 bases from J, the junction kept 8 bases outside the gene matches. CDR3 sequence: CAINRGKSTEAFF. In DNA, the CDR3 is TGTGCCATTAACAGGGGGAAGAGCACTGAAGCTTTCTTT.

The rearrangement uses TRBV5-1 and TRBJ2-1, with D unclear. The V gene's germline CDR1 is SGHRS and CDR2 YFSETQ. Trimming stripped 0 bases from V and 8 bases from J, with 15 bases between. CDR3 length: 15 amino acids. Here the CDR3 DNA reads TGCGCCAGCAGCTTGGCCCCCGGAAACGACTATGAGCAGTTCTTC. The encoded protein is CASSLAPGNDYEQFF.

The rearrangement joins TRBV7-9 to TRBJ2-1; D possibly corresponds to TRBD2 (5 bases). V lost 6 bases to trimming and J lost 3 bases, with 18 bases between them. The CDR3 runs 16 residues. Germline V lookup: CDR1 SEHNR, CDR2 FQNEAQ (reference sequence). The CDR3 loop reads CASSPPSGTNYNEQFF. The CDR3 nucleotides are TGTGCCAGCAGTCCCCCCAGCGGAACCAACTACAATGAGCAGTTCTTC.

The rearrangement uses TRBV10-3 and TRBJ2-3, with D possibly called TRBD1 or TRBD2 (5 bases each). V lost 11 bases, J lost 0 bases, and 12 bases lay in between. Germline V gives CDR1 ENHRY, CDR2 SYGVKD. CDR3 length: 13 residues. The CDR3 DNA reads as TGTGCCCTCGGGGCAGCTAGCACAGATACGCAGTATTTT. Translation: CALGAASTDTQYF.